This section outlines one T cell receptor (beta chain) sequence together with its context. What it recognizes is unknown. 5' RACE that incorporated UMI labels was used to prepare the TRB cDNA libraries. No DNA is given; TCRdb re-called the 5' RACE reads and lists each CDR3 protein once. There are about 58,000 distinct CDR3 sequences in the sample, with 0.4% to 0.5% held by the top ten. The sample comes from a study of CXCR3-negative and CXCR3-positive naive CD8 T cells. The CDR3 runs 19 residues. Germline CDR1 and CDR2: PRHDT and FYEKMQ (reference sequence). Overall study results and limits: Comparably high diversity was seen in both naive subsets, and much lower diversity in memory CD8+ cells.

The sequence derives from a human donor in good health. Some clones in this sample may be carry-over from other donors' samples. The gene calls are TRBV13 and TRBJ2-1; as DNA is missing, the TRBD1 call by TCRdb cannot be tested. Sequenced input: naive CXCR3- CD8+ T cells from blood. Subset noted: CD45RO-CCR7+CD27+CD95- naive CD8+ T cells lacking CXCR3 (TNR3-). This CDR3 is CASSFGLAGDTSSYNEQFF. Together with reference TRBV13 and TRBJ2-1, the CDR3 gives the full variable domain: AAGVIQSPRHLIKEKRETATLKCYPIPRHDTVYWYQQGPGQDPQFLISFYEKMQSDKGSIPDRFSAQQFSDYHSELNMSSLELGDSALYFCASSFGLAGDTSSYNEQFFGPGTRLTVL.